This T cell receptor beta chain stems from a study of CD8 T cells in ankylosing spondylitis. Study-level points and caveats: Past research had described some motif variants in reactive arthritis synovial fluid and blood. Characteristic of ankylosing spondylitis blood, it appeared, was a TCR beta motif comprising about 8 highly homologous variants. Within peripheral blood, clones linked to disease were CD8+ and relatively rare.

Losses at the gene ends were 6 bases for V and 1 base for J; bases not matched to a gene: 3. The CDR3 is made up of 14 amino acids. The germline V gene encodes CDR1 LGHNT and CDR2 FRNRAP. At least ten counts were recorded for this clonotype. Antigen unknown. Quantitative 5'-RACE with molecular barcodes produced the TCR beta libraries. Using its own MiXCR run on the 5' RACE reads, TCRdb lists one record per CDR3 protein. The sample contains 200,000 or so distinct CDR3 sequences, around a sixth of which appear only once. The chain carries TRBV12-5 and TRBJ2-3; 8 bases agree with TRBD1. The receptor's source is a male donor aged 10-29 years with ankylosing spondylitis or in good health (not recorded which). The sample comprised blood, either unsorted or a sorted T cell fraction (not recorded which). Written as DNA, the CDR3 is TGTGCTAGTGGGCTGGACAGGGGCACAGATACGCAGTATTTT. Amino acids: CASGLDRGTDTQYF. The whole variable domain, filled in from reference TRBV12-5 and TRBJ2-3, reads DARVTQTPRHKVTEMGQEVTMRCQPILGHNTVFWYRQTMMQGLELLAYFRNRAPLDDSGMPKDRFSAEMPDATLATLKIQPSEPRDSAVYFCASGLDRGTDTQYFGPGTRLTVL.